This TCR beta chain was sequenced during a study of blood T cell repertoires in COVID-19. On the study more broadly: The United States, Italy and Spain supplied acute and convalescent COVID-19 samples. Sample material is recorded as cDNA or gDNA derived from T cells, B-cell-depleted T cells, or PBMCs.

The cohort comprised adults aged about 18 to 90 years residing in about two dozen US areas. Under the authors' procedure: Amplifying reference gene primers gave estimates of nucleated cell counts. Repertoires were generated with immunoSEQ multiplex PCR, while TCRdb's copy carries only in-frame clones and drops some. The DNA gave D and trimming, while V, J and clone size come from that table. Among tens of thousands of clones listed, around 89% were seen once. The CDR3 spans 15 residues. V was pared by 3 bases and J by 3 bases, with 11 bases between. Germline V lookup: CDR1 SGHVS, CDR2 FNYEAQ. This clone appeared once.

V and J are TRBV7-6 and TRBJ2-2; maybe TRBD2 (5 bases). This TCR was sampled from a woman aged 50 to 65 with acute COVID-19. The sample taken for sequencing was PBMCs or T cells enriched from blood (not recorded which). CDR3 sequence reads: CASSFRNGDTGELFF. CDR3 DNA: TGTGCCAGCAGCTTTCGAAACGGGGACACCGGGGAGCTGTTTTTT.